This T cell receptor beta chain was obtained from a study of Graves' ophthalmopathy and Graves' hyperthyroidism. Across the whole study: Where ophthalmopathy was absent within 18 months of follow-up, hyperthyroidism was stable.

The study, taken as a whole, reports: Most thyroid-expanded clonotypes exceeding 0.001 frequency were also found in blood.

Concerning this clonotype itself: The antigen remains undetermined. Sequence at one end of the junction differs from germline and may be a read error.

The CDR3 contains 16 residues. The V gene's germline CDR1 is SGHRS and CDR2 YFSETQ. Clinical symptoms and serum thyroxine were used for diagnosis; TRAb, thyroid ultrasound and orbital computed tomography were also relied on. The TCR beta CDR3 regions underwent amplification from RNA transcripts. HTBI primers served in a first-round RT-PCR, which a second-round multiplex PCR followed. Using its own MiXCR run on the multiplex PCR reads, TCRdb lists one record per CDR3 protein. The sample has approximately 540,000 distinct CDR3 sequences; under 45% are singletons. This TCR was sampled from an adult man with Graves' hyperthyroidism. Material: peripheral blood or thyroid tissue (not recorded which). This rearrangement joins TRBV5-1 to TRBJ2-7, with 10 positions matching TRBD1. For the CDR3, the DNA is TGTGCCAGCAGCCACACTGGGACAGGGGTTACCTACGAGCAGTACTTC. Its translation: CASSHTGTGVTYEQYF.